This entry is about one T cell receptor (beta chain). One entry per CDR3 protein results from TCRdb running MiXCR on the RT-PCR reads. The sample carries 500,000 to 600,000 distinct CDR3 sequences, approximately 14% recorded once. The data stem from a study of response to subunit inactivated influenza vaccine. The source was PBMCs from blood, collected 11 to 12 days after vaccination. This clonotype originated in a man aged 45-65 years who received an inactivated influenza vaccine.

The DNA of the CDR3 is TGTGCCAGCAGCGGCCGGGACAGAACTAACTATGGCTACACCTTC. As protein: CASSGRDRTNYGYTF. V gene TRBV9 combines with J gene TRBJ1-2; 7 bases line up with TRBD1. In germline, CDR1 is SGDLS, CDR2 YYNGEE. The CDR3 is made up of 15 amino acids. Trimming removed 3 bases from V and 0 bases from J; junction bases left unmatched: 5.